A selection of T cell receptor beta chains follows, all from one sample in a study of response to subunit inactivated influenza vaccine. Using its own MiXCR run on the RT-PCR reads, TCRdb lists one record per CDR3 protein. The data contain about 500,000 distinct CDR3 sequences, 16% of them singletons. Specimen: CD4+ T cells sorted from PBMCs, collected 23 to 25 months after vaccination. The origin of the receptors is a man between 50 and 75 years old who received an inactivated influenza vaccine. CDR3s leave out the opening cysteine and the closing phenylalanine or tryptophan. Size tells how often a clone was seen (once, few, many) or the class of an expanded clone, and some rows leave it out.

CDR3: ASSLGTGVLNYGYT; J: TRBJ1-2; size: few; V: TRBV28
CDR3: ASSWRTGGSYGYT; J: TRBJ1-2; size: .; V: TRBV12-3/TRBV12-4
CDR3: SARTAGRGVTQY; J: TRBJ2-3; size: few; V: TRBV20-1
CDR3: ASTRAGGHRPSTDTQY; J: TRBJ2-3; size: few; V: TRBV12-3/TRBV12-4
CDR3: ASSSGRYQETQY; J: TRBJ2-5; size: .; V: TRBV5-6
CDR3: ASSQGGSGTGKETQY; J: TRBJ2-5; size: few; V: TRBV7-8
CDR3: SARDGGSGGPGF; J: TRBJ2-1; size: few; V: TRBV20-1
CDR3: ASSETGGPQPQH; J: TRBJ1-5; size: .; V: TRBV12-3/TRBV12-4
CDR3: ASSLLLYNSPLH; J: TRBJ1-6; size: many; V: TRBV12-3/TRBV12-4
CDR3: ASKPRTGVHETQY; J: TRBJ2-5; size: .; V: TRBV10-2
CDR3: ASSPLTSYEQY; J: TRBJ2-7; size: .; V: TRBV5-1
CDR3: ASSLGAVASENEQF; J: TRBJ2-1; size: many; V: TRBV7-9
CDR3: ASSPTPGQGALNEQF; J: TRBJ2-1; size: many; V: TRBV12-3/TRBV12-4
CDR3: ATSSRASGGRSSYEQY; J: TRBJ2-7; size: few; V: TRBV15
CDR3: ASSSRQGVGYT; J: TRBJ1-2; size: few; V: TRBV11-2
CDR3: SAPKSAATQY; J: TRBJ2-5; size: .; V: TRBV20-1
CDR3: ASSLDWGEQF; J: TRBJ2-1; size: few; V: TRBV5-1
CDR3: ASREHSGGWQY; J: TRBJ2-7; size: few; V: TRBV28
CDR3: ASSFSGGAGELF; J: TRBJ2-2; size: few; V: TRBV11-2
CDR3: ASSLRAGVSYNEQF; J: TRBJ2-1; size: .; V: TRBV7-9
CDR3: ASKGQMSGEQY; J: TRBJ2-7; size: .; V: TRBV7-2
CDR3: ATSRRQGINEQF; J: TRBJ2-1; size: few; V: TRBV15
CDR3: ASSRGGKETQY; J: TRBJ2-5; size: .; V: TRBV5-1
CDR3: SATRGSSYNEQF; J: TRBJ2-1; size: .; V: TRBV20-1
CDR3: SARLPGLRDTQY; J: TRBJ2-3; size: few; V: TRBV20-1
CDR3: ASSLGTGVSGEQY; J: TRBJ2-7; size: few; V: TRBV5-1
CDR3: ASSQAFSGNTIY; J: TRBJ1-3; size: few; V: TRBV4-3
CDR3: ASSYSKRGKNIQY; J: TRBJ2-4; size: once; V: TRBV6-5
CDR3: STTGDTNQPQH; J: TRBJ1-5; size: few; V: TRBV20-1
CDR3: ASIQGRTDTQY; J: TRBJ2-3; size: few; V: TRBV2
CDR3: ASSSGQGADEQY; J: TRBJ2-7; size: .; V: TRBV3-1
CDR3: ASSVQDSLGQGADTQY; J: TRBJ2-3; size: few; V: TRBV2
CDR3: ASSPGQSNYGYT; J: TRBJ1-2; size: .; V: TRBV5-1
CDR3: ASRRVSTGSSYEQY; J: TRBJ2-7; size: .; V: TRBV6-1
CDR3: AISGLAGISYNEQF; J: TRBJ2-1; size: few; V: TRBV10-3
CDR3: SASLARGELF; J: TRBJ2-2; size: .; V: TRBV20-1
CDR3: ASSYSTSQETQY; J: TRBJ2-5; size: .; V: TRBV6-5
CDR3: ASSLGQAKNIQY; J: TRBJ2-4; size: .; V: TRBV12-3/TRBV12-4
CDR3: ASSPSGGTYNEQF; J: TRBJ2-1; size: many; V: TRBV7-2
CDR3: SASYGGGTDTQY; J: TRBJ2-3; size: few; V: TRBV20-1
CDR3: AWSRPGYGAF; J: TRBJ1-1; size: many; V: TRBV30
CDR3: ASSSGQVQWPQH; J: TRBJ1-5; size: few; V: TRBV7-8
CDR3: ASSLAGTLSYNEQF; J: TRBJ2-1; size: few; V: TRBV7-2
CDR3: SASRGGTLNTEAF; J: TRBJ1-1; size: .; V: TRBV20-1
CDR3: ASRSGVRGYT; J: TRBJ1-2; size: many; V: TRBV10-3
CDR3: ATKAGKSTDTQY; J: TRBJ2-3; size: .; V: TRBV10-3
CDR3: ASSLIAGGLYNEQF; J: TRBJ2-1; size: many; V: TRBV5-5
CDR3: ASRGFVGDPEGDEQF; J: TRBJ2-1; size: few; V: TRBV28
CDR3: ASRTGYTDTQY; J: TRBJ2-3; size: few; V: TRBV27
CDR3: SARGNWDSTDTQY; J: TRBJ2-3; size: few; V: TRBV20-1